This T cell receptor (beta chain) was recovered during a study of cytomegalovirus exposure and HLA in healthy donors. The study's findings and limits: A later analysis, which compared TCR beta chains of equal frequency, found the HLA-associated ones more clonally expanded. Some public TCRs appeared in many individuals, while most sequences were rare.

The CDR3 covers 14 residues. Germline CDR1 reads MGHDK; CDR2 reads SYGVNS. J was trimmed by 6 bases and V by 5 bases; bases with no gene match: 5. Note on this clone: Its specificity is unknown.

PCR involved 60 Vbeta and 13 Jbeta primers. TCRdb's table, derived via immunoSEQ multiplex PCR, lists solely in-frame clones and lacks some. This sample has 150,000 to 200,000 clones, with approximately 82% found just once. The sample taken for sequencing was PBMCs. The TCR originated in a middle-aged woman in good health and CMV-seropositive. The V and J genes are TRBV25-1 and TRBJ2-1; 9 nucleotides line up with TRBD1. The chain's CDR3 is CASSSDRGFNEQFF. The CDR3 DNA reads TGTGCCAGCAGTTCGGACAGGGGTTTCAATGAGCAGTTCTTC. Looking up the rest from reference TRBV25-1 and TRBJ2-1 gives the full variable domain: EADIYQTPRYLVIGTGKKITLECSQTMGHDKMYWYQQDPGMELHLIHYSYGVNSTEKGDLSSESTVSRIRTEHFPLTLESARPSHTSQYLCASSSDRGFNEQFFGPGTRLTVL.